This TCR beta chain was captured in a study of human T cells and chemical hapten exposure. About the study: Sensitizing treatment utilized 2% DPC over an approximately 2 cm by approximately 2 cm portion of upper inner arm skin.

This clonotype appeared a few times. TCRdb called the RACE reads again in MiXCR, with one record for every CDR3 protein. The sample contains over 100,000 distinct CDR3 sequences, approximately 8.8% of which appear only once. Time point reported: patch test 2, 6 weeks after DPC sensitization. Treatment noted: therapeutic diphenylcyclopropenone sensitization with weekly scalp DPC. From germline, CDR1 is MNHNY and CDR2 SVGAGI (reference sequence). The CDR3 totals 14 residues. V was pared by 5 bases and J by 2 bases, with 3 bases of the junction left unmatched. The receptor's source is a woman between 40 and 50 years old with alopecia areata. Some clones in this sample may be carry-over from other donors' samples. The sample was whole blood, taken in connection with sensitization to the hapten diphenylcyclopropenone (DPC). The chain is built from TRBV6-6 and TRBJ1-5, with TRBD1 identical over 7 bases. The CDR3, as DNA: TGTGCCAGCAGTAAAACAGGGGGCAATCAGCCCCAGCATTTT. This sequence encodes CASSKTGGNQPQHF.